This T cell receptor beta chain was identified during a study of blood T cell repertoires in COVID-19. Across the study: Acute and convalescent COVID-19 specimens originated in the United States, Italy and Spain.

Looked up from germline, CDR1 is LNHDA and CDR2 is SQIVND (reference sequence). The CDR3 is 17 amino acids. V trimming: 4 bases; J trimming: 3 bases; junction bases outside the gene matches: 8. Generated by immunoSEQ multiplex PCR, the TCRdb table keeps only in-frame clones and is missing some. The sample gives hundreds of thousands of clones, over 70% of which show up once; 5% to 6% is in the top ten. The rearrangement links TRBV19 to TRBJ2-1, with 11 bases lining up with TRBD2. The clonotype was recovered from a man older than 75 with acute or convalescent COVID-19. Sequences were obtained from peripheral blood. The CDR3 coding sequence is TGTGCCAGTAGTACCCGGACTAGCGGGCTCCACTACAATGAGCAGTTCTTC. This translates into CASSTRTSGLHYNEQFF. The variable domain in full, with the rest retrieved from reference TRBV19 and TRBJ2-1, is DGGITQSPKYLFRKEGQNVTLSCEQNLNHDAMYWYRQDPGQGLRLIYYSQIVNDFQKGDIAEGYSVSREKKESFPLTVTSAQKNPTAFYLCASSTRTSGLHYNEQFFGPGTRLTVL.